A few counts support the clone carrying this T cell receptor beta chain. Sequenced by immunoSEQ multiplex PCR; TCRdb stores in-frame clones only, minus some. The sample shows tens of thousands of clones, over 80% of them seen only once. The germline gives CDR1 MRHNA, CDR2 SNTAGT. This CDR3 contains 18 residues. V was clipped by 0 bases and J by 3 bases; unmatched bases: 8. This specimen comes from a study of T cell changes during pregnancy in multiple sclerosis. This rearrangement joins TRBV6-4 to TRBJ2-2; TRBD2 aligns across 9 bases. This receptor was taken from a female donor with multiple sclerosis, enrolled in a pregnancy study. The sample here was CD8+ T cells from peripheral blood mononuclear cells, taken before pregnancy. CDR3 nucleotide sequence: TGTGCCAGCAGTGACTCGGGGGCTAGCGGGACTCACACCGGGGAGCTGTTTTTT. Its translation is CASSDSGASGTHTGELFF.